These 25 T cell receptor beta chains were sequenced from one sample in a study of shared clonotypes between healthy human individuals. The assay was immunoSEQ multiplex PCR, and TCRdb's table has in-frame clones only and misses some. The sample lists some 500,000 clones, more than 70% occurring once. Sequencing was performed on PBMCs. These receptors originate from a woman in her 40s in good health. Some clones in this sample may be carry-over from other donors' samples.

This sequence joins TRBV7-2 and TRBJ2-5, with D possibly TRBD2 on 6 matching bases. The CDR3 is 16 amino acids. Germline CDR1 reads SGHTA; CDR2 reads FQGNSA. Trimming cost V 4 bases and J 5 bases, with 20 bases left between them. This chain's CDR3 is CASSSGVAGIGETQYF. The DNA for the CDR3 is TGTGCCAGCAGCTCGGGGGTAGCAGGGATCGGGGAGACCCAGTACTTC.

The chain links TRBV28 to TRBJ1-2; the D gene is possibly TRBD1 (5 bases). V was shortened by 7 bases and J by 7 bases, with 19 bases between the two germline ends. The CDR3 spans 14 residues. Germline V gene sequence: CDR1 MDHEN, CDR2 SYDVKM. CDR3 nucleotide sequence: TGTGCCAGCACCACTACGGGCAGGGACCTTGGCTACACCTTC. Translated: CASTTTGRDLGYTF.

The V gene is TRBV30, the J gene TRBJ1-1; D not resolved. This CDR3 is 13 amino acids long. The germline V gene encodes CDR1 GTSNPN and CDR2 SVGIG (reference sequence). The V end was cut by 0 bases, the J end by 3 bases, with 8 bases between. CDR3 sequence reads: CAWSVLRYTEAFF. CDR3 coding DNA: TGTGCCTGGAGTGTACTCCGGTACACTGAAGCTTTCTTT. Full variable domain (remainder filled in from reference TRBV30 and TRBJ1-1): SQTIHQWPATLVQPVGSPLSLECTVEGTSNPNLYWYRQAAGRGLQLLFYSVGIGQISSEVPQNLSASRPQDRQFILSSKKLLLSDSGFYLCAWSVLRYTEAFFGQGTRLTVV.

This clone was observed many times. V is TRBV11-3 and J is TRBJ2-7; D ambiguous. The V end lost 6 bases, the J end lost 2 bases, and 17 bases lay between the germline ends. Germline CDR1 is SGHNT and CDR2 is YENEEA. This CDR3 is 15 amino acids long. The CDR3 region has the DNA TGTGCCAGCAGTTTCCTCCGCTACTCACCCTACGAGCAGTACTTC. This encodes CASSFLRYSPYEQYF.

The chain carries TRBV7-8 and TRBJ2-7; 7 bases align to TRBD2. The germline V gene encodes CDR1 SGHVS and CDR2 FQNEAQ. The CDR3 totals 14 residues. V was clipped by 5 bases and J by 6 bases; unmatched bases: 10. CDR3 DNA: TGTGCCAGCAGCCCCTGGACTAGGACGGGCGAGCAGTACTTC. Its translation is CASSPWTRTGEQYF.

The J gene is TRBJ2-1, the V gene TRBV4-3, with D possibly matching TRBD2 (5 bases). The CDR3 is 15 amino acids. V was shortened by 0 bases and J by 10 bases, with 16 bases between the two germline ends. Germline V CDR1 and CDR2: LGHNA, YSLEER. This CDR3 reads CASSQDSVRGREQFF. CDR3 nucleotides: TGCGCCAGCAGCCAAGATAGCGTCCGTGGGCGGGAGCAGTTCTTC.

Note on this clone: This likely stems from a read error, as it lies one base from a far larger clone. This sample includes further DNA sequences coding for the same CDR3. V is TRBV2 and J is TRBJ1-2, with D uncertain. The CDR3 loop spans 12 amino acids. Germline CDR1 SNHLY, CDR2 FYNNEI. The CDR3 region has the DNA TGCGCCAGCATAGCGGTAGGAGGTGGCTACACCTTC. It is translated as CASIAVGGGYTF.

This clone was observed a handful of times. This chain connects TRBV4-1 to TRBJ1-2; D is uncertain. CDR1 MGHRA and CDR2 YSYEKL come from the germline V gene. V lost 1 base to trimming and J lost 5 bases, with 14 bases between them. This CDR3 has 15 residues. The CDR3, as DNA: TGCGCCAGCAGCCAAGGGTCTGGGATTGGGTATGGCTACACCTTC. Translated: CASSQGSGIGYGYTF.

This chain joins TRBV2 and TRBJ1-1; 7 bases match TRBD1. Losses at the gene ends were 4 bases for V and 3 bases for J; bases not matched to a gene: 11. This CDR3 has 16 amino acids. Germline values: CDR1 SNHLY, CDR2 FYNNEI. The CDR3 nucleotides read TGTGCCAGCAGTGCCTCCCGGGGCAGGGGGGACACTGAAGCTTTCTTT. It translates to CASSASRGRGDTEAFF.

This clone was recorded once. A far larger clone is one base from this, pointing to a likely read error. This chain uses TRBV29-1 with TRBJ2-5, with D perhaps given as TRBD1 or TRBD2 (5 bases each). CDR3 length: 12 amino acids. Per the germline V gene, CDR1 is SQVTM and CDR2 is ANQGSEA. CDR3 sequence (DNA): TGCGGCGTTGGTCGGGGCAGGGAGACCCAGTACTTC. This gives the protein CGVGRGRETQYF.

The J gene is TRBJ1-4, the V gene TRBV6-5, with 9 bases lining up with TRBD1. CDR1 MNHEY and CDR2 SVGAGI come from the germline V gene. The J segment lost 9 bases and the V segment lost 5 bases, leaving 4 bases of the junction unmatched. The CDR3 is 13 amino acids. CDR3 region: CASSDRGLKKLFF. In DNA form, the CDR3 reads TGTGCCAGCAGTGACAGGGGGTTGAAAAAACTGTTTTTT.

This chain joins TRBV10-2 and TRBJ2-3; the D is unclear. Germline assignment: CDR1 WSHSY and CDR2 SAAADI. This CDR3 spans 11 amino acids. V lost 7 bases and J 5 bases, leaving 7 bases between the germline ends. CDR3 sequence: CASTIKDTQYF. The DNA for the CDR3 is TGCGCCAGCACCATAAAAGATACGCAGTATTTT.

This clone was found once. The chain employs TRBV7-3 and TRBJ2-1; TRBD2 agrees at 10 bases. The CDR3 extends over 16 amino acids. The J segment lost 7 bases and the V segment lost 2 bases, leaving 8 bases of the junction unmatched. The germline V gene encodes CDR1 SGHTA and CDR2 FQGTGA. For the CDR3, the DNA is TGTGCCAGCAGCTTAGGCCCTAGCGGGAGTTGGAATGAGCAGTTCTTC. It specifies CASSLGPSGSWNEQFF.

The V gene is TRBV5-6, the J gene TRBJ1-1; TRBD1 aligns across 7 bases. Germline CDR1 and CDR2: SGHDT and YYEEEE. V lost 3 bases and J lost 6; bases outside the gene matches: 5. CDR3 length: 13 amino acids. This CDR3 reads CASSSRQGPEAFF. Here the CDR3 DNA reads TGTGCCAGCAGCTCTCGACAGGGCCCTGAAGCTTTCTTT.

This clone was recorded once. This sequence joins TRBV5-1 and TRBJ2-7, with D possibly matching TRBD2 (6 bases). This CDR3 comprises 12 residues. The germline gives CDR1 SGHRS, CDR2 YFSETQ. V lost 0 bases to trimming and J lost 5 bases, with 6 bases between them. CDR3 sequence: CASSLASDEQYF. CDR3 nucleotides: TGCGCCAGCAGCTTGGCTAGCGACGAGCAGTACTTC.

Comment on this clone: The sample holds other DNA sequences that translate to the same CDR3. The gene calls are TRBV7-2 and TRBJ2-7; TRBD2 agrees at 11 bases. Trimming took 2 bases from V and 4 from J; bases not matched to a gene: 1. The CDR3 contains 14 residues. Germline CDR1 is SGHTA and CDR2 is FQGNSA. The DNA for the CDR3 is TGTGCCAGCAGCTTAAGGACTAGCGGGTACGAGCAGTACTTC. Its protein product is CASSLRTSGYEQYF.

This clone showed up just a few times. The CDR3 here is CASSLGTSNTEAFF. DNA for the CDR3: TGTGCCAGCTCACTAGGCACTTCGAACACTGAAGCTTTCTTT. The rearrangement links TRBV18 to TRBJ1-1, with unresolved D. V lost 4 bases and J lost 1, with 10 bases in between. Germline V gene sequence: CDR1 KGHSH, CDR2 LQKENI. The CDR3 loop spans 14 amino acids. Looking up the rest from reference TRBV18 and TRBJ1-1 gives the full variable domain: NAGVMQNPRHLVRRRGQEARLRCSPMKGHSHVYWYRQLPEEGLKFMVYLQKENIIDESGMPKERFSAEFPKEGPSILRIQQVVRGDSAAYFCASSLGTSNTEAFFGQGTRLTVV.

The chain uses TRBV19 and TRBJ2-5, with D perhaps matching TRBD1 (5 bases). Germline CDR1 and CDR2: LNHDA and SQIVND (reference sequence). V was cut by 4 bases and J by 3 bases, with 18 bases left in between. CDR3 length equals 16 residues. CDR3 in amino acids: CASSRAPRVWEETQYF. DNA for the CDR3: TGTGCCAGTAGTAGGGCCCCCAGGGTCTGGGAAGAGACCCAGTACTTC.

Written as DNA, the CDR3 is TGTGCCAGCTCACCACAGGAAAGCTCCTACAATGAGCAGTTCTTC. It is translated as CASSPQESSYNEQFF. The rearrangement joins TRBV18 to TRBJ2-1; D call uncertain. CDR1 and CDR2 from the germline V gene are KGHSH and LQKENI. V lost 1 base and J lost 0, with 7 bases in between. This CDR3 region has 15 residues.

The chain is built from TRBV4-2 and TRBJ2-5; possible D gene TRBD2, 6 bases. The J call may be incorrect, as the DNA end agrees better with TRBJ2-7. Germline CDR1 and CDR2: LGHNA and YNFKEQ. This CDR3 is built from 15 residues. The CDR3 DNA follows: TGTGCCAGCAGCCAAGGGACGGACGGGAGCTACGAGCAGTACTTC. Residues: CASSQGTDGSYEQYF.

J is TRBJ2-5 and V is TRBV2; no clear D gene. The J call may be in error: the DNA end matches TRBJ2-7 better. Germline CDR1 is SNHLY and CDR2 is FYNNEI. CDR3 length: 15 residues. The CDR3 nucleotides are TGTGCCAGCAGAGCTCCGTCCCACATCTCCTACGAGCAGTACTTC. This sequence encodes CASRAPSHISYEQYF.

J is TRBJ2-5 and V is TRBV28; D may be TRBD1 (6 bases). Trimming cost V 5 bases and J 2 bases, with 12 bases left between them. The germline V gene has CDR1 MDHEN and CDR2 SYDVKM. This CDR3 is built from 14 residues. CDR3 DNA sequence: TGTGCCAGCAGTACCAACAGGGTACAAGAGACCCAGTACTTC. The encoded protein is CASSTNRVQETQYF.

Here the CDR3 reads CASSEAWGSPQTGYTF. The CDR3 DNA is TGTGCCAGCAGTGAAGCGTGGGGCAGCCCACAGACTGGCTACACCTTC. This chain joins TRBV6-1 and TRBJ1-2; D may be TRBD1 (5 bases). V lost 0 bases and J lost 7, with 18 bases in between. This CDR3 is 16 amino acids long. Germline-derived CDR1 and CDR2 are MNHNS and SASEGT.

The rearrangement links TRBV2 to TRBJ1-1, with 8 positions matching TRBD1. V dropped 7 bases and J dropped 3; count of bases not matched to a gene: 4. Germline CDR1 and CDR2: SNHLY and FYNNEI. The CDR3 runs 13 residues. The CDR3 DNA follows: TGTGCCAGCAAGACACAGGGGGACACTGAAGCTTTCTTT. This gives the protein CASKTQGDTEAFF.

Notes on this clone: This likely came from a read error, as a far larger clone is one base away. The J gene is TRBJ2-3, the V gene TRBV6-4; 7 bases are shared with TRBD1. The germline V gene encodes CDR1 MRHNA and CDR2 SNTAGT. The CDR3 runs to 14 residues. V shed 4 bases, J shed 5 bases, and the junction held 6 bases outside the gene matches. The DNA for the CDR3 is TGTGCCAGCAGTGCACAGGGGCCGCAAGATACGCAGTATTTT. Translated, it gives CASSAQGPQDTQYF.